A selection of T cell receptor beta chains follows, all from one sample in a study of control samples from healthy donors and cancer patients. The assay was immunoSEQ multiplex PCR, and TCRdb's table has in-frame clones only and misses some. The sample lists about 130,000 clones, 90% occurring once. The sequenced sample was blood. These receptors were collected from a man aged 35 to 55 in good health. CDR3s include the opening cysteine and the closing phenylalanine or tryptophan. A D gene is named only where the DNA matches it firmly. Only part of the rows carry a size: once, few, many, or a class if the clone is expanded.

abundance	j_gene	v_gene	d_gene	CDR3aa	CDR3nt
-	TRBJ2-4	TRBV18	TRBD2	CASSPGRGRNIQYF	TGTGCCAGCTCACCCGGGAGGGGTAGGAACATTCAGTACTTC
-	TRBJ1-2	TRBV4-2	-	CASSQEESWGYTF	TGTGCCAGCAGCCAAGAGGAGTCCTGGGGCTACACCTTC
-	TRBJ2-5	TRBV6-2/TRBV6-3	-	CASSTPGVETQYF	TGTGCCAGCAGTACCCCGGGGGTGGAGACCCAGTACTTC
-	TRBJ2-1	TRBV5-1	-	CASSSNTYNEQFF	TGCGCCAGCAGCTCCAATACCTACAATGAGCAGTTCTTC
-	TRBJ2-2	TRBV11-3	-	CASSPRSGELFF	TGTGCCAGCAGCCCAAGGTCCGGGGAGCTGTTTTTT
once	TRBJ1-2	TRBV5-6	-	CASSLAGAEGYTF	TGTGCCAGCAGCTTAGCTGGGGCGGAGGGCTACACCTTC
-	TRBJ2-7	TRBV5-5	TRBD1	CASSLRDSYEQYF	TGTGCCAGCAGCCTTCGGGACAGCTACGAGCAGTACTTC
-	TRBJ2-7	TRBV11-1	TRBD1	CASSSRTGTYEQYF	TGTGCCAGCAGCTCGCGGACAGGGACCTACGAGCAGTACTTC
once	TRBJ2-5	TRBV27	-	CASLPFRGAETQYF	TGTGCCAGCCTACCCTTTCGGGGGGCAGAGACCCAGTACTTC
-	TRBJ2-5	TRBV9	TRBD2	CASSVSGGETQYF	TGTGCCAGCAGCGTAAGCGGGGGGGAGACCCAGTACTTC
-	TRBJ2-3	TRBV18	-	CASSPPNAGALTDTQYF	TGTGCCAGCTCACCACCGAACGCGGGGGCCCTCACAGATACGCAGTATTTT
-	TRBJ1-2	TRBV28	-	CASSSHLRTYTF	TGTGCCAGCAGTTCACACCTGAGGACTTACACCTTC
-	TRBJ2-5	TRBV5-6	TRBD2	CASSLAGRGQETQYF	TGTGCCAGCAGCTTGGCCGGGCGGGGGCAAGAGACCCAGTACTTC
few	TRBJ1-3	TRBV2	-	CASSMGRTLGNTIYF	TGTGCCAGCAGTATGGGACGGACTCTTGGAAACACCATATATTTT
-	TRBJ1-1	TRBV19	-	CASSMTGRFMNTEAFF	TGTGCCAGTAGCATGACAGGTCGATTTATGAACACTGAAGCTTTCTTT
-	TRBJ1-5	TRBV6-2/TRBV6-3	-	CASSYLQMGEPQHF	TGTGCCAGCAGTTACCTCCAAATGGGGGAGCCCCAGCATTTT
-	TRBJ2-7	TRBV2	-	CASSWTGARRSYEQYF	TGTGCCAGCAGCTGGACGGGGGCGCGGCGGTCCTACGAGCAGTACTTC
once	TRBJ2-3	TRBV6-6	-	CASSYQVTDTQYF	TGTGCCAGCAGTTACCAGGTGACAGATACGCAGTATTTT
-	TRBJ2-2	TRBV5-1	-	CASSLDREQNTGELFF	TGCGCCAGCAGCTTGGACAGGGAACAGAACACCGGGGAGCTGTTTTTT
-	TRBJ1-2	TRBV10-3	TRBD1	CAISDPNGQTGGHGYTF	TGTGCCATCAGTGACCCTAACGGTCAAACAGGGGGCCATGGCTACACCTTC
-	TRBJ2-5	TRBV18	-	CASSPPFQETQYF	TGTGCCAGCTCACCACCTTTCCAAGAGACCCAGTACTTC
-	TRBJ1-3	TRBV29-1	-	CSASLVGNTIYF	TGCAGCGCCTCGCTCGTCGGAAACACCATATATTTT
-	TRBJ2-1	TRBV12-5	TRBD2	CASGLVTSGYNEQFF	TGTGCTAGTGGCCTAGTCACTAGCGGGTACAATGAGCAGTTCTTC
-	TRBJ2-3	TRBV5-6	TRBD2	CASSLASGGSSTDTQYF	TGTGCCAGCAGCTTGGCTAGCGGGGGGTCTAGCACAGATACGCAGTATTTT
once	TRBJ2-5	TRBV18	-	CASSPFGSETQYF	TGTGCCAGCTCACCCTTCGGGTCGGAGACCCAGTACTTC
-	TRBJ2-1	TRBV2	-	CASSEWLGVSYNEQFF	TGTGCCAGCAGTGAATGGTTAGGGGTCAGTTACAATGAGCAGTTCTTC
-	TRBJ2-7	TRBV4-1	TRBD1	CASSQTRGHEQYF	TGCGCCAGCAGCCAAACCAGGGGGCACGAGCAGTACTTC
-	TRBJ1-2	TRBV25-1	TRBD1	CASSESGQYYGYTF	TGTGCCAGCAGTGAATCGGGACAGTACTATGGCTACACCTTC
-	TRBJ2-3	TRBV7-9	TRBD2	CASSIAGGGTDTQYF	TGTGCCAGCAGCATAGCGGGGGGAGGCACAGATACGCAGTATTTT
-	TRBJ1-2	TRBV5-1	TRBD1	CASGADTTGNSGGYTF	TGCGCCAGCGGCGCCGATACGACAGGGAATAGTGGTGGCTACACCTTC
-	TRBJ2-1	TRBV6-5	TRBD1	CASSGYRGRYNEQFF	TGTGCCAGCAGCGGTTACAGGGGGCGATACAATGAGCAGTTCTTC
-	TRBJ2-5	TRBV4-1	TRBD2	CASSQDGGGGAGVKTQYF	TGCGCCAGCAGCCAAGATGGTGGCGGGGGGGCGGGGGTAAAGACCCAGTACTTC
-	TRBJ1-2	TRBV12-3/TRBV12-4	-	CASSLGGHGYTF	TGTGCCAGCAGTTTAGGCGGGCATGGCTACACCTTC
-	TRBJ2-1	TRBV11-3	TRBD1	CASSLARDSPKGNEQFF	TGTGCCAGCAGCTTAGCACGGGACAGCCCAAAAGGGAATGAGCAGTTCTTC
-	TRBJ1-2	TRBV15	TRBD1	CATSRERTGGGYTF	TGTGCCACCAGCAGAGAAAGGACAGGTGGCGGCTACACCTTC
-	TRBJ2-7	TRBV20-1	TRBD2	CSASGGYEQYF	TGCAGTGCTAGCGGGGGGTACGAGCAGTACTTC
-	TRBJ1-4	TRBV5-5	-	CASSLGLGGEKLFF	TGTGCCAGCAGCTTAGGCCTTGGAGGGGAAAAACTGTTTTTT
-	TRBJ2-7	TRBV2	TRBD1	CASSDSDRGGAYEQYF	TGTGCCAGCAGTGACAGTGACAGGGGGGGAGCCTACGAGCAGTACTTC
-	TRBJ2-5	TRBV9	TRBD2	CASSVGLAGRYVETQYF	TGTGCCAGCAGCGTAGGACTAGCGGGGAGATACGTGGAGACCCAGTACTTC
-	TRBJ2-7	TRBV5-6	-	CASSLLGVEQYF	TGTGCCAGCAGCTTGCTGGGGGTCGAGCAGTACTTC
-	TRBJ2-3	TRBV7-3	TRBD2	CASSLTTSKVTDTQYF	TGTGCCAGCAGCTTAACGACTAGCAAAGTTACAGATACGCAGTATTTT
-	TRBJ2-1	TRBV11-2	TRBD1	CASSPDRTNEQFF	TGTGCCAGCAGCCCGGACAGGACCAATGAGCAGTTCTTC
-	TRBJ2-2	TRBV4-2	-	CASSQGSTGRGTGELFF	TGTGCCAGCAGCCAAGGGTCGACAGGGAGGGGCACCGGGGAGCTGTTTTTT
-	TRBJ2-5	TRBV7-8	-	CASSLSRGRETQYF	TGTGCCAGCAGCTTATCTCGGGGGCGGGAGACCCAGTACTTC
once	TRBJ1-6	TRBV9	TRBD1	CASSVETGGNSPLHF	TGTGCCAGCAGCGTAGAAACAGGGGGAAATTCACCCCTCCACTTT
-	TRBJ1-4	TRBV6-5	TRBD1	CASNRGRGEKLFF	TGTGCCAGCAACAGGGGGCGCGGGGAAAAACTGTTTTTT
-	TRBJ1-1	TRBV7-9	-	CASSLEPPQRAFF	TGTGCCAGCAGCTTAGAACCGCCCCAGAGGGCTTTCTTT